This is a list of T cell receptor beta chains from one sample in a study of cytomegalovirus exposure and HLA in healthy donors. Libraries were prepared by immunoSEQ multiplex PCR; TCRdb keeps only in-frame clonotypes and omits some of them. This sample has some 160,000 clones, with around 77% found just once. The sequenced sample was PBMCs. The receptors shown here come from a man in his fifties or sixties in good health and CMV-seronegative. The CDR3 runs from the conserved cysteine through the conserved F or W. A D gene is named only where the DNA matches it firmly.

>TRBJ2-3|TRBV6-5|TRBD1
TGTGCCAGCAGCCCGGACAGGGACAGAGATACGCAGTATTTT
CASSPDRDRDTQYF
>TRBJ2-1|TRBV7-6|TRBD2
TGTGCCAGCAGCTTACGCGGGAGGGCTTACAATGAGCAGTTCTTC
CASSLRGRAYNEQFF
>TRBJ2-1|TRBV7-9|.
TGTGCCAGCAGCTTAATGGCGGTCAATGAGCAGTTCTTC
CASSLMAVNEQFF
>TRBJ1-1|TRBV6-5|.
TGTGCCAGCAGTGAAAGGAGGAGGAACACTGAAGCTTTCTTT
CASSERRRNTEAFF
>TRBJ1-4|TRBV29-1|TRBD1
TGCAGCGCTACGACAGGGCCTTATAATGAAAAACTGTTTTTT
CSATTGPYNEKLFF
>TRBJ2-3|TRBV2|.
TGTGCCAGCAGTGATTTACTAGAGGGGGGCACAGATACGCAGTATTTT
CASSDLLEGGTDTQYF
>TRBJ2-7|TRBV6-1|TRBD1
TGTGCCAGCAGTACGGACAGGGGGCTAAGGTACGAGCAGTACTTC
CASSTDRGLRYEQYF
>TRBJ1-1|TRBV29-1|.
TGCAGAGGGGGGGGGCAATATAGGAACACTGAAGCTTTCTTT
CRGGGQYRNTEAFF
>TRBJ1-4|TRBV6-6|TRBD1
TGTGCCAGCAGTCTGGGACAGAATGAAAAACTGTTTTTT
CASSLGQNEKLFF
>TRBJ1-6|TRBV14|.
TGTGCCAGCAGCCAACCGGGGGGCCTAACACCCCTCCACTTT
CASSQPGGLTPLHF
>TRBJ1-2|TRBV19|TRBD1
TGTGCCAGTAGATCAGCGGGGACAGGGTACTATGGCTACACCTTC
CASRSAGTGYYGYTF
>TRBJ1-3|TRBV15|.
TGTGCCACCAGCAGAGATTCAGGGGCTGGAAACACCATATATTTT
CATSRDSGAGNTIYF
>TRBJ2-2|TRBV7-2|TRBD2
TGTGCCAGCAGCTTATCCGTGGGAGTGGGCGGGGGCACCGGGGAGCTGTTTTTT
CASSLSVGVGGGTGELFF
>TRBJ2-3|TRBV5-6|.
TGTGCCAGCAGCTTGGTGCGGGATAATTCAGATACGCAGTATTTT
CASSLVRDNSDTQYF
>TRBJ1-4|TRBV2|.
TGTGCCAGCAGTGAAAAGAGGGCAACTAATGAAAAACTGTTTTTT
CASSEKRATNEKLFF
>TRBJ1-1|TRBV18|.
TGTGCCAGCACCAGGGGCGCGGGGGACACTGAAGCTTTCTTT
CASTRGAGDTEAFF